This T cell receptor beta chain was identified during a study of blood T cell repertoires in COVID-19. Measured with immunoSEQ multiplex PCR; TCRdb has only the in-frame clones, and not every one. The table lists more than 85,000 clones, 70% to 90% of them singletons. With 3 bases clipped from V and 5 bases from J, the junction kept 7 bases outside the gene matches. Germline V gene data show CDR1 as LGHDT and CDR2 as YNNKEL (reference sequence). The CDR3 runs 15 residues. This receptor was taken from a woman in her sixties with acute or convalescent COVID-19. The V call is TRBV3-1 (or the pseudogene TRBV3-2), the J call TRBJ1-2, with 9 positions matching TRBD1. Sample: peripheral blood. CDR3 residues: CASSHLDRGAYGYTF. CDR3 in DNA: TGTGCCAGCAGCCATTTGGACAGGGGCGCTTATGGCTACACCTTC.